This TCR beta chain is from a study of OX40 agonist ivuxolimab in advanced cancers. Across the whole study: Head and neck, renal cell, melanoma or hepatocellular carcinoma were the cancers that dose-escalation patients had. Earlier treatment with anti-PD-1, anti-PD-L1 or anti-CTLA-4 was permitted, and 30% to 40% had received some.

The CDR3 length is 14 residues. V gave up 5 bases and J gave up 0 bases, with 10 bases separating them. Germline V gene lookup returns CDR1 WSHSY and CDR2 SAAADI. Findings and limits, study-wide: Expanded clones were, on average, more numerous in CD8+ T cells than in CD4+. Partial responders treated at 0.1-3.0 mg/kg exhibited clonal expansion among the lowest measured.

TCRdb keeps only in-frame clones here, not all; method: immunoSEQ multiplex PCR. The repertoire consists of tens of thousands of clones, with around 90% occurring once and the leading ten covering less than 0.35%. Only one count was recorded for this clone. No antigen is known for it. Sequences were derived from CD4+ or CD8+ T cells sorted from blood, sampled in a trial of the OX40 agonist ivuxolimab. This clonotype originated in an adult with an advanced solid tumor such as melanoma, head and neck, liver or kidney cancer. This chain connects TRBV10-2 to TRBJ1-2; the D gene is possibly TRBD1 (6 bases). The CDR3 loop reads CASSRQATNYGYTF. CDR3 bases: TGCGCCAGCAGTCGACAGGCCACTAACTATGGCTACACCTTC.